This T cell receptor beta chain appears in the sequencing data of a study of neurological immune-mediated disorders. TCRdb re-derived calls from the 5' RACE reads in MiXCR, one entry per CDR3 protein. The table includes more than 95,000 distinct CDR3 sequences, about a tenth detected once. The length of the CDR3 is 15 residues. The ends lost 4 bases at V and 6 bases at J; junction bases unmatched: 15. Germline V CDR1 and CDR2: DFQATT, SNEGSKA (reference sequence). This clonotype occurred once. As to time point: longitudinal time-point 3. Libraries used 2 million unsorted PBMCs kept frozen in RNAlater. This clonotype was sampled from a female donor with HTLV-1-associated myelopathy (HAM/TSP). The source material was PBMCs. This chain connects TRBV20-1 to TRBJ2-7; 7 nucleotides agree with TRBD1. The CDR3 protein is CSATGTDTTPSEQYF. Written as DNA, the CDR3 is TGCAGTGCTACCGGGACAGATACTACGCCATCCGAGCAGTACTTC.